A single sample gave rise to the 23 T cell receptor beta chains below, sequenced in a study of T cell changes during pregnancy in multiple sclerosis (dated by TCRdb to between 2018 and 2021). The receptor library was made with the immunoSEQ multiplex PCR assay. In TCRdb, the immuneACCESS table is reduced to in-frame sequences with V and J assigned. These tables do not hold every clone; where another copy was compared, an unresolved V gene accounts for under half, and the others remain unexplained. Present in this sample are 30,000 to 45,000 clones, 90% to 95% of which were seen just once. Of the sample, more than 7% is held by the ten largest clones. The material sequenced was CD8+ T cells from peripheral blood mononuclear cells, taken before pregnancy. The source of these receptors is a female donor with multiple sclerosis, enrolled in a pregnancy study.

This clone was picked up one time. The chain is built from TRBV16 and TRBJ2-3; D is possibly TRBD1 (6 bases). Germline V gene sequence: CDR1 KGHSY, CDR2 FQNENV. This CDR3 contains 11 residues. Trimming cost V 8 bases and J 6 bases, with 9 bases left between them. CDR3 sequence reads: CASSRGDTQYF. CDR3 nucleotide sequence: TGTGCCAGCTCGAGGGGGGATACGCAGTATTTT.

The chain has TRBV27 and TRBJ1-2, with TRBD1 matching over 12 bases. V was pared by 5 bases and J by 7 bases, with 14 bases of the junction left unmatched. Germline CDR1 is MNHEY and CDR2 is SMNVEV (reference sequence). The CDR3 length is 17 residues. Here the CDR3 reads CASSITGTGGGARGYTF. The DNA of the CDR3 is TGTGCCAGCAGTATTACCGGGACAGGGGGCGGGGCGCGTGGCTACACCTTC.

The rearrangement links TRBV21-1 to TRBJ2-6; the listed D gene, TRBD2, was not tested against the DNA. TRBV21-1 is recorded as a pseudogene. The CDR3 consists of 17 residues. The CDR3 reads CASSFRTGSSGANVLTF. CDR3 DNA sequence: TGTGCCAGCAGCTTCCGGACGGGAAGCTCTGGGGCCAACGTCCTGACTTTC.

The chain is built from TRBV12-5 and TRBJ2-1, with D perhaps TRBD1 (5 bases). Between the trimmed V and J ends, which lost 2 bases and 6 bases, there was a span of 11 bases. The CDR3 consists of 14 residues. Per the germline V gene, CDR1 is LGHNT and CDR2 is FRNRAP. CDR3 sequence reads: CASGLFQGSNEQFF. In nucleotides, the CDR3 is TGTGCTAGTGGTTTGTTTCAGGGATCCAATGAGCAGTTCTTC.

This clone was observed once. This chain links TRBV19 with TRBJ1-4; D may be TRBD1 (5 bases). The germline CDR1 and CDR2 sequences are LNHDA and SQIVND (reference sequence). The CDR3 sequence is 14 residues long. The V end lost 10 bases, the J end lost 0 bases, and 12 bases lay between the germline ends. Here the CDR3 reads CATDPGATNEKLFF. The CDR3, as DNA: TGTGCCACCGACCCGGGGGCAACTAATGAAAAACTGTTTTTT. Drawing the rest from reference TRBV19 and TRBJ1-4, the complete variable domain is DGGITQSPKYLFRKEGQNVTLSCEQNLNHDAMYWYRQDPGQGLRLIYYSQIVNDFQKGDIAEGYSVSREKKESFPLTVTSAQKNPTAFYLCATDPGATNEKLFFGSGTQLSVL.

This sequence joins TRBV27 and TRBJ2-7, with a possible D match to TRBD1 (5 bases). Germline V gene lookup returns CDR1 MNHEY and CDR2 SMNVEV (reference sequence). Between the trimmed V and J ends, which lost 0 bases and 5 bases, there was a span of 11 bases. CDR3 size: 14 residues. Written as DNA, the CDR3 is TGTGCCAGCAGTTTATCGAGTTCCAGGGACGAGCAGTACTTC. Amino acid sequence: CASSLSSSRDEQYF.

The chain joins TRBV7-9 to TRBJ2-2; D possibly corresponds to TRBD2 (6 bases). The CDR3 has 15 amino acids. The germline CDR1 and CDR2 sequences are SEHNR and FQNEAQ (reference sequence). Trimming cost V 1 base and J 4 bases, with 10 bases left between them. CDR3 bases: TGTGCCAGCAGCTTAGTGCAGGGAGGCACCGGGGAGCTGTTTTTT. This codes for CASSLVQGGTGELFF.

The rearrangement joins TRBV10-1 to TRBJ2-2, with D tentatively TRBD1 (6 bases). Trimming pared 8 bases from V and 4 bases from J, leaving 14 bases between. Germline CDR1 is WNHNN and CDR2 is SYGVQD (reference sequence). This CDR3 is 14 amino acids long. The CDR3 nucleotides are TGCGCCAGCCGGGGACATAGTCCCACCGGGGAGCTGTTTTTT. Amino acid sequence: CASRGHSPTGELFF.

The rearrangement links TRBV19 to TRBJ2-1; TRBD1 matches at 9 bases. The junction had 19 bases not matched to a gene; V was cut back by 6 bases and J by 1 base. Germline lookup yields CDR1 LNHDA and CDR2 SQIVND (reference sequence). This CDR3 comprises 20 residues. The CDR3 spells CASSQTGTGRLGSSYNEQFF. For the CDR3, the DNA is TGTGCCAGTAGCCAAACCGGGACAGGGAGGTTGGGTAGTTCCTACAATGAGCAGTTCTTC.

The V and J genes are TRBV6-5 and TRBJ1-2; D gene unclear. The V end lost 6 bases, the J end lost 10 bases, and 15 bases lay between the germline ends. The CDR3 contains 12 residues. Per the germline V gene, CDR1 is MNHEY and CDR2 is SVGAGI. The CDR3 nucleotides read TGTGCCAGCAGCCCAGCAGGCCATGTCTACACCTTC. It specifies CASSPAGHVYTF.

The chain has TRBV4-1 and TRBJ2-1; 16 nucleotides agree with TRBD2. Trimming cost V 4 bases and J 0 bases; bases outside gene matches: 6. CDR3 length: 19 residues. From germline, CDR1 is MGHRA and CDR2 YSYEKL. DNA for the CDR3: TGCGCCAGCAGCCGCCCGGGACTAGCGGGAGGGTACTCCTACAATGAGCAGTTCTTC. Its protein product is CASSRPGLAGGYSYNEQFF.

This chain connects TRBV13 to TRBJ1-4; TRBD1 aligns across 8 bases. The CDR3 covers 15 residues. Trimming took 5 bases from V and 6 from J; bases not matched to a gene: 8. From germline, CDR1 is PRHDT and CDR2 FYEKMQ (reference sequence). CDR3 sequence reads: CASSQGGTGDEKLFF. CDR3 nucleotide sequence: TGTGCCAGCAGCCAGGGCGGGACAGGAGATGAAAAACTGTTTTTT.

The chain joins TRBV5-1 to TRBJ2-7; D remains unclear. The CDR3 is 13 residues long. Trimming took 1 base from V and 3 from J, leaving 8 bases between them. Germline V gene sequence: CDR1 SGHRS, CDR2 YFSETQ. CDR3 amino acids: CASSLQNGYEQYF. CDR3 nucleotide sequence: TGCGCCAGCAGCTTGCAGAATGGCTACGAGCAGTACTTC.

The gene calls are TRBV7-9 and TRBJ2-7, with 7 bases that match TRBD1. The ends lost 4 bases at V and 3 bases at J; junction bases unmatched: 12. Germline V CDR1 and CDR2: SEHNR, FQNEAQ (reference sequence). The CDR3 runs to 16 residues. CDR3 bases: TGTGCCAGCAGCTCAACCGGGACAGAGACTTTCTACGAGCAGTACTTC. Its protein product is CASSSTGTETFYEQYF.

V is TRBV7-6 and J is TRBJ2-1, with 8 positions matching TRBD2. This CDR3 spans 12 amino acids. Looked up from germline, CDR1 is SGHVS and CDR2 is FNYEAQ. The junction had 0 bases not matched to a gene; V was cut back by 6 bases and J by 5 bases. The CDR3 nucleotides read TGTGCCAGCAGGACTAGCGACAATGAGCAGTTCTTC. Protein sequence: CASRTSDNEQFF.

As to this clone: Other nucleotide sequences in the sample specify the same CDR3. The chain has TRBV6-1 and TRBJ2-7; the D gene is possibly TRBD1 (5 bases). Germline loops: CDR1 MNHNS, CDR2 SASEGT. The V and J ends lost 2 bases and 5 bases respectively, with 7 bases between them. This CDR3 is built from 12 residues. As DNA, the CDR3 is TGTGCCAGCAGTGAAACAGGTGACGAGCAGTACTTC. This encodes CASSETGDEQYF.

This clone was seen once. The chain links TRBV19 to TRBJ1-1; no clear D. The CDR3 consists of 12 residues. V lost 5 bases and J lost 10, with 14 bases in between. CDR1 LNHDA and CDR2 SQIVND come from the germline V gene (reference sequence). CDR3 loop: CASSFAAGSAFF. The CDR3 bases are TGTGCCAGTAGTTTCGCCGCGGGGTCAGCTTTCTTT.

This clone appeared a few times. This chain uses TRBV28 with TRBJ1-1; 8 bases match TRBD1. Germline V lookup: CDR1 MDHEN, CDR2 SYDVKM. The CDR3 spans 13 residues. V was clipped by 1 base and J by 8 bases; unmatched bases: 3. The CDR3 reads CASSLSGGTEAFF. As DNA, the CDR3 is TGTGCCAGCAGTTTATCAGGGGGCACAGAAGCTTTCTTT. The full variable domain, in which reference TRBV28 and TRBJ1-1 provide the parts outside the CDR3, is DVKVTQSSRYLVKRTGEKVFLECVQDMDHENMFWYRQDPGLGLRLIYFSYDVKMKEKGDIPEGYSVSREKKERFSLILESASTNQTSMYLCASSLSGGTEAFFGQGTRLTVV.

The chain employs TRBV4-1 and TRBJ2-7; D gene ambiguous. V gave up 4 bases and J gave up 0 bases, with 19 bases separating them. In germline, CDR1 is MGHRA, CDR2 YSYEKL. The CDR3 totals 17 residues. CDR3 nucleotides: TGCGCCAGCAGCCTAACCCCTCCGCTAGGTACCTCCTACGAGCAGTACTTC. It is translated as CASSLTPPLGTSYEQYF.

The chain employs TRBV7-9 and TRBJ1-1; D not certain. The CDR3 runs 14 residues. In germline, CDR1 is SEHNR, CDR2 FQNEAQ (reference sequence). Between the trimmed V and J ends, which lost 4 bases and 2 bases, there was a span of 11 bases. CDR3 nucleotides: TGTGCCAGCAGCTCTCTAGGCCGTAACACTGAAGCTTTCTTT. Its translation: CASSSLGRNTEAFF. The variable domain in full, with the rest retrieved from reference TRBV7-9 and TRBJ1-1, is DTGVSQNPRHKITKRGQNVTFRCDPISEHNRLYWYRQTLGQGPEFLTYFQNEAQLEKSRLLSDRFSAERPKGSFSTLEIQRTEQGDSAMYLCASSSLGRNTEAFFGQGTRLTVV.

V usage is TRBV28 and J usage is TRBJ2-7; TRBD2 aligns across 13 bases. In germline, CDR1 is MDHEN, CDR2 SYDVKM. V trimming: 5 bases; J trimming: 2 bases; junction bases outside the gene matches: 6. The CDR3 sequence is 16 residues long. This chain's CDR3 is CASSTAGTSGAYEQYF. CDR3 sequence (DNA): TGTGCCAGCAGTACCGCCGGGACTAGCGGGGCCTACGAGCAGTACTTC. The whole variable domain, filled in from reference TRBV28 and TRBJ2-7, reads DVKVTQSSRYLVKRTGEKVFLECVQDMDHENMFWYRQDPGLGLRLIYFSYDVKMKEKGDIPEGYSVSREKKERFSLILESASTNQTSMYLCASSTAGTSGAYEQYFGPGTRLTVT.

The chain has TRBV27 and TRBJ2-3; 9 bases line up with TRBD1. The CDR3 length is 13 residues. Germline CDR1 and CDR2: MNHEY and SMNVEV (reference sequence). The junction had 6 bases not matched to a gene; V was cut back by 8 bases and J by 6 bases. The CDR3 reads CASGDRDKDTQYF. CDR3 nucleotides: TGTGCCAGCGGGGACAGGGACAAGGATACGCAGTATTTT.

This chain links TRBV27 with TRBJ2-3; 7 bases fit TRBD2. This CDR3 is 17 amino acids long. Germline-derived CDR1 and CDR2 are MNHEY and SMNVEV (reference sequence). V gave up 6 bases and J gave up 3 bases; unmatched junction bases: 15. CDR3 in DNA: TGTGCCAGCAGCCCTAAGGTCGAGGGAGGGCCGACAGATACGCAGTATTTT. It yields the protein CASSPKVEGGPTDTQYF.